This entry lists 30 T cell receptor beta chains sequenced from one sample in a study of cytomegalovirus exposure and HLA in healthy donors. This PCR relied on a set of 60 Vbeta primers and 13 Jbeta primers. Sequencing was performed with immunoSEQ multiplex PCR; in TCRdb, only in-frame clones are kept and a portion is missing. Of approximately 120,000 clones in the sample, 78% were seen once. Sequencing used PBMCs. All receptors come from a man aged 30 to 39 in good health and CMV-seropositive.

The rearrangement joins TRBV6-5 to TRBJ2-1; TRBD2 aligns across 9 bases. Losses at the gene ends were 6 bases for V and 5 bases for J; bases not matched to a gene: 8. This CDR3 region has 15 residues. Germline CDR1 MNHEY, CDR2 SVGAGI. DNA for the CDR3: TGTGCCAGCAGCTTGGCGGGGGGGCGCCACAATGAGCAGTTCTTC. Translating it yields CASSLAGGRHNEQFF.

The genes are TRBV15 and TRBJ1-2, with D hard to call. Germline V gene data show CDR1 as LNHNV and CDR2 as YYDKDF (reference sequence). CDR3 length: 18 amino acids. Trimming cost V 3 bases and J 4 bases, with 24 bases left between them. The CDR3 DNA reads as TGTGCCACCAGCAGTACCAATCCGAGACAACACCTGTTCTATGGCTACACCTTC. It specifies CATSSTNPRQHLFYGYTF. Looking up the rest from reference TRBV15 and TRBJ1-2 gives the full variable domain: DAMVIQNPRYQVTQFGKPVTLSCSQTLNHNVMYWYQQKSSQAPKLLFHYYDKDFNNEADTPDNFQSRRPNTSFCFLDIRSPGLGDTAMYLCATSSTNPRQHLFYGYTFGSGTRLTVV.

This sequence joins TRBV29-1 and TRBJ1-1; 8 bases match TRBD1. Losses at the gene ends were 4 bases for V and 7 bases for J; bases not matched to a gene: 8. Germline CDR1 SQVTM, CDR2 ANQGSEA. The CDR3 covers 13 residues. CDR3 coding DNA: TGCAGCGTTGCGCGGGGGACAGGTTTTGAAGCTTTCTTT. This sequence encodes CSVARGTGFEAFF.

V and J are TRBV19 and TRBJ2-7; 9 nucleotides line up with TRBD2. The trim removed 7 bases at V and 3 bases at J, leaving 4 bases unmatched. The CDR3 loop spans 13 amino acids. Germline values: CDR1 LNHDA, CDR2 SQIVND (reference sequence). CDR3 sequence reads: CASKEAGGYEQYF. CDR3 nucleotides: TGTGCCAGTAAGGAAGCGGGAGGCTACGAGCAGTACTTC.

This clone was found a few times. This sequence joins TRBV18 and TRBJ2-3; D perhaps matches TRBD1 (6 bases). The V end was cut by 0 bases, the J end by 1 base, with 14 bases between. Looked up from germline, CDR1 is KGHSH and CDR2 is LQKENI. This CDR3 is built from 17 residues. CDR3 sequence (DNA): TGTGCCAGCTCACCACCGTCTGGGGGCGATCGCACAGATACGCAGTATTTT. Translation: CASSPPSGGDRTDTQYF.

V usage is TRBV12-5 and J usage is TRBJ2-3, with TRBD1 as a possible D gene (5 bases). Germline V lookup: CDR1 LGHNT, CDR2 FRNRAP. The CDR3 length is 16 residues. Trimming left V 0 bases short and J 3 bases short, with 13 bases between. The CDR3 loop is CASGLVTGTGTDTQYF. DNA for the CDR3: TGTGCTAGTGGTTTGGTTACAGGCACTGGGACAGATACGCAGTATTTT.

The chain employs TRBV5-1 and TRBJ2-3; 7 bases are a match to TRBD2. Germline lookup yields CDR1 SGHRS and CDR2 YFSETQ. The CDR3 has 18 residues. With 4 bases clipped from V and 7 bases from J, the junction kept 21 bases outside the gene matches. CDR3 amino acids: CASSRGLHQSTVVNTQYF. Written as DNA, the CDR3 is TGCGCCAGCAGCCGGGGACTACACCAAAGCACGGTTGTGAATACGCAGTATTTT.

This clone was seen only a few times. DNA of the CDR3: TGTGCCAGCAGTCTGGGACAGGGATTTGGAAACACCATATATTTT. Translated, it gives CASSLGQGFGNTIYF. The chain employs TRBV2 and TRBJ1-3; 9 positions agree with TRBD1. V lost 5 bases and J lost 3; bases outside the gene matches: 5. Per germline, CDR1 SNHLY and CDR2 FYNNEI. This CDR3 has 15 residues. Full variable domain (outside the CDR3, taken from reference TRBV2 and TRBJ1-3): EPEVTQTPSHQVTQMGQEVILRCVPISNHLYFYWYRQILGQKVEFLVSFYNNEISEKSEIFDDQFSVERPDGSNFTLKIRSTKLEDSAMYFCASSLGQGFGNTIYFGEGSWLTVV.

The genes are TRBV28 and TRBJ1-5; D is ambiguous. Germline V lookup: CDR1 MDHEN, CDR2 SYDVKM. V was shortened by 6 bases and J by 3 bases, with 3 bases between the two germline ends. This CDR3 has 11 amino acids. The CDR3 loop is CASSLNQPQHF. CDR3 coding DNA: TGTGCCAGCAGCCTCAATCAGCCCCAGCATTTT.

Only a few counts were recorded for this clone. This chain uses TRBV7-2 with TRBJ2-2, with TRBD2 identical over 7 bases. With 3 bases clipped from V and 4 bases from J, the junction kept 2 bases outside the gene matches. The CDR3 has 14 residues. Germline CDR1 SGHTA, CDR2 FQGNSA. CDR3: CASSFWGGTGELFF. The CDR3 DNA follows: TGTGCCAGCAGCTTCTGGGGGGGCACCGGGGAGCTGTTTTTT.

This chain links TRBV11-2 with TRBJ2-7, with TRBD2 identical over 13 bases. Trimming removed 6 bases from V and 3 bases from J; junction bases left unmatched: 11. Germline CDR1 reads SGHAT; CDR2 reads FQNNGV. This CDR3 comprises 17 residues. The CDR3 here is CASRWTSGRAGGYEQYF. Here the CDR3 DNA reads TGTGCCAGCAGGTGGACTAGCGGGAGAGCCGGGGGCTACGAGCAGTACTTC.

This clone occurred a few times. Here the CDR3 DNA reads TGCGCCAGCAGGACTTCAGCGGGAGAGCAGTACTTC. It is translated as CASRTSAGEQYF. This rearrangement joins TRBV5-1 to TRBJ2-7; TRBD2 aligns across 7 bases. The germline CDR1 and CDR2 sequences are SGHRS and YFSETQ. The V segment lost 5 bases and the J segment 7 bases; nucleotides outside the gene matches: 6. CDR3 size: 12 residues.

The V gene is TRBV5-1, the J gene TRBJ2-5; 7 nucleotides agree with TRBD1. In germline, CDR1 is SGHRS, CDR2 YFSETQ. J gave up 4 bases and V 0 bases, and 6 bases lay outside the gene matches. This CDR3 has 15 residues. CDR3 sequence: CASSLVEGAGETQYF. CDR3 bases: TGCGCCAGCAGCTTGGTAGAGGGGGCAGGAGAGACCCAGTACTTC.

This clone was recorded a few times. V usage is TRBV6-5 and J usage is TRBJ1-2; weak D call: TRBD1 (5 bases). Germline lookup yields CDR1 MNHEY and CDR2 SVGAGI. With 6 bases removed from V and 5 bases from J, the gap between germline ends came to 13 bases. CDR3 size: 13 residues. The CDR3 sequence is CASSETGAYGYTF. CDR3 nucleotides: TGTGCCAGCAGCGAAACAGGCGCTTATGGCTACACCTTC.

The gene calls are TRBV7-6 and TRBJ1-1; 11 bases are a match to TRBD1. This CDR3 spans 17 amino acids. Trimming took 9 bases from V and 3 from J; bases not matched to a gene: 15. Germline CDR1 reads SGHVS; CDR2 reads FNYEAQ. CDR3 sequence reads: CARPQWGQGVLDTEAFF. The CDR3 region has the DNA TGTGCCAGACCCCAATGGGGACAGGGGGTTTTGGACACTGAAGCTTTCTTT. The full variable domain, its missing parts supplied by reference TRBV7-6 and TRBJ1-1, is GAGVSQSPRYKVTKRGQDVALRCDPISGHVSLYWYRQALGQGPEFLTYFNYEAQQDKSGLPNDRFSAERPEGSISTLTIQRTEQRDSAMYRCARPQWGQGVLDTEAFFGQGTRLTVV.

This chain links TRBV9 with TRBJ2-1; TRBD2 is a possible D gene (5 bases). V dropped 4 bases and J dropped 4 bases, with 12 bases sitting between them. There are 14 residues in the CDR3. Germline lookup yields CDR1 SGDLS and CDR2 YYNGEE. The CDR3 sequence: CASSQSSGYNEQFF. In nucleotides, the CDR3 is TGTGCCAGCAGCCAAAGTTCGGGATACAATGAGCAGTTCTTC.

This rearrangement joins TRBV9 to TRBJ1-4; 8 nucleotides agree with TRBD1. CDR1 is SGDLS, CDR2 YYNGEE, per germline. The CDR3 spans 15 residues. After removal of 4 bases from V and 0 bases from J, the junction contained 2 bases not matched to a gene. The CDR3 protein is CASSIQGATNEKLFF. The CDR3 nucleotides are TGTGCCAGCAGCATACAGGGGGCAACTAATGAAAAACTGTTTTTT. Using reference TRBV9 and TRBJ1-4 for the parts outside the CDR3, the full variable domain is DSGVTQTPKHLITATGQRVTLRCSPRSGDLSVYWYQQSLDQGLQFLIQYYNGEERAKGNILERFSAQQFPDLHSELNLSSLELGDSALYFCASSIQGATNEKLFFGSGTQLSVL.

V and J are TRBV5-8 and TRBJ1-4; 10 bases agree with TRBD1. This CDR3 is built from 19 residues. The germline V gene has CDR1 SGHTS and CDR2 YDEGEE. V lost 3 bases to trimming and J lost 0 bases; unmatched junction nucleotides: 11. The CDR3 nucleotides are TGTGCCAGCAGCTCCCCCGGGACAGGGGTAACTTCAACTAATGAAAAACTGTTTTTT. Protein: CASSSPGTGVTSTNEKLFF.

The rearrangement links TRBV29-1 to TRBJ1-1, with 8 bases lining up with TRBD1. After removal of 6 bases from V and 2 bases from J, the junction contained 5 bases not matched to a gene. CDR3 length: 13 residues. Per the germline V gene, CDR1 is SQVTM and CDR2 is ANQGSEA. The CDR3 region has the DNA TGCAGCGTGCACGACAGGGGCAACACTGAAGCTTTCTTT. It specifies CSVHDRGNTEAFF.

This clone has more than one count but fewer than ten. The chain uses TRBV25-1 and TRBJ2-7; no reliable D call. V was clipped by 5 bases and J by 2 bases, with 16 bases between them. The germline V gene has CDR1 MGHDK and CDR2 SYGVNS. The CDR3 length is 15 residues. CDR3 in amino acids: CASSSARNYPYEQYF. The DNA for the CDR3 is TGTGCCAGCAGTTCCGCTCGTAACTACCCCTACGAGCAGTACTTC.

The V and J genes are TRBV9 and TRBJ2-7; TRBD1 agrees at 11 bases. Germline CDR1 SGDLS, CDR2 YYNGEE. Trimming took 0 bases from V and 6 from J; bases not matched to a gene: 2. The CDR3 covers 14 residues. Written as DNA, the CDR3 is TGTGCCAGCAGCGTAGGGACAGGGGGCGGCGAGCAGTACTTC. It encodes CASSVGTGGGEQYF.

The sample holds a few counts of this clone. The chain carries TRBV5-1 and TRBJ2-1, with 10 bases matching TRBD1. The germline V gene has CDR1 SGHRS and CDR2 YFSETQ. V shed 4 bases and J 2 bases; nucleotides not matched to a gene: 6. The CDR3 runs to 16 residues. In nucleotides, the CDR3 is TGCGCCAGCAGCCGACAGGGGGCATCCCCCTACAATGAGCAGTTCTTC. Translation gives CASSRQGASPYNEQFF. The complete variable domain, with remaining parts taken from reference TRBV5-1 and TRBJ2-1, reads KAGVTQTPRYLIKTRGQQVTLSCSPISGHRSVSWYQQTPGQGLQFLFEYFSETQRNKGNFPGRFSGRQFSNSRSEMNVSTLELGDSALYLCASSRQGASPYNEQFFGPGTRLTVL.

V gene TRBV29-1 combines with J gene TRBJ1-1, with 11 bases that match TRBD1. Germline CDR1 SQVTM, CDR2 ANQGSEA. There are 14 residues in the CDR3. The V segment lost 1 base and the J segment 10 bases; nucleotides outside the gene matches: 8. The CDR3 nucleotides are TGCAGCGTTGAAGTTCAAGGACAGGGGGCCCGAGCTTTCTTT. It specifies CSVEVQGQGARAFF.

This chain joins TRBV7-9 and TRBJ1-5, with D tentatively TRBD1 (6 bases). The CDR3 totals 15 residues. The germline gives CDR1 SEHNR, CDR2 FQNEAQ (reference sequence). V was trimmed by 1 base and J by 1 base, leaving 8 bases between them. The CDR3 nucleotides read TGTGCCAGCAGCTTAGGAGGGACAAGCAATCAGCCCCAGCATTTT. Translated: CASSLGGTSNQPQHF.

The J gene is TRBJ2-7, the V gene TRBV2; D may be TRBD2 (6 bases). Trimming shortened V by 4 bases and J by 5 bases, and 12 bases separated the two germline ends. The CDR3 loop spans 13 amino acids. In germline, CDR1 is SNHLY, CDR2 FYNNEI. The CDR3 protein is CASSGTRGNEQYF. The CDR3 nucleotides are TGTGCCAGCAGTGGAACCCGGGGGAACGAGCAGTACTTC.

V usage is TRBV7-2 and J usage is TRBJ2-3; D might be TRBD2 (5 bases). V lost 3 bases and J lost 4, with 11 bases in between. There are 14 residues in the CDR3. Germline V CDR1 and CDR2: SGHTA, FQGNSA. CDR3 sequence: CASSFTRGADTQYF. In DNA form, the CDR3 reads TGTGCCAGCAGCTTTACCCGGGGAGCAGATACGCAGTATTTT.

This clone occurred a few times. The rearrangement joins TRBV5-1 to TRBJ2-5, with no clear D. This CDR3 spans 14 amino acids. The germline V and J ends were trimmed by 4 bases and 2 bases, with 12 bases remaining between them. CDR1 and CDR2 from the germline V gene are SGHRS and YFSETQ. CDR3: CASSLTLMQETQYF. As DNA, the CDR3 is TGCGCCAGCAGCCTCACTCTTATGCAAGAGACCCAGTACTTC.

This clone was counted only a few times. This chain links TRBV27 with TRBJ1-2; no clear D gene. Germline loops: CDR1 MNHEY, CDR2 SMNVEV (reference sequence). The CDR3 totals 14 residues. V was cut by 7 bases and J by 0 bases, with 12 bases left in between. The CDR3 DNA reads TGTGCCAGCACCCGGCTCGGAGCTAACTATGGCTACACCTTC. Its protein is CASTRLGANYGYTF.

This clone has a handful of counts. The gene calls are TRBV6-4 and TRBJ2-3; D perhaps matches TRBD2 (6 bases). From germline, CDR1 is MRHNA and CDR2 SNTAGT. V lost 4 bases and J 4 bases, leaving 12 bases between the germline ends. The CDR3 extends over 14 amino acids. This CDR3 is CASSGDSNSDTQYF. The DNA for the CDR3 is TGTGCCAGCAGTGGGGACTCAAACTCAGATACGCAGTATTTT.

In this sample, this clone turned up a few times. The rearrangement links TRBV5-6 to TRBJ2-1; 7 bases fit TRBD2. CDR3 length: 11 residues. CDR1 is SGHDT, CDR2 YYEEEE, per germline. The V gene end was trimmed by 3 bases and the J gene end by 9 bases; junction bases not matched to a gene: 0. The CDR3: CASSSSGEQFF. DNA of the CDR3: TGTGCCAGCAGCTCTAGCGGTGAGCAGTTCTTC.